This T cell receptor (beta chain) emerged from a study of shared clonotypes between healthy human individuals. Profiling relied on immunoSEQ multiplex PCR, and the TCRdb table lists in-frame clones only, not all of them. The sample consists of around 700,000 clones, about three quarters of them appearing once. CDR1 is SGHAT, CDR2 FQNNGV, per germline. V lost 3 bases to trimming and J lost 0 bases, with 6 bases between them. This CDR3 contains 14 residues. The receptor was derived from a woman between 25 and 40 years old in good health. The sequenced material came from memory CD4+ T cells sorted from blood. Subset in this sample: CD45RA-negative fraction. The J gene is TRBJ1-3, the V gene TRBV11-2; D unclear. CDR3 sequence (DNA): TGTGCCAGCAGCTTGCAGATCTCTGGAAACACCATATATTTT. Translating it yields CASSLQISGNTIYF.